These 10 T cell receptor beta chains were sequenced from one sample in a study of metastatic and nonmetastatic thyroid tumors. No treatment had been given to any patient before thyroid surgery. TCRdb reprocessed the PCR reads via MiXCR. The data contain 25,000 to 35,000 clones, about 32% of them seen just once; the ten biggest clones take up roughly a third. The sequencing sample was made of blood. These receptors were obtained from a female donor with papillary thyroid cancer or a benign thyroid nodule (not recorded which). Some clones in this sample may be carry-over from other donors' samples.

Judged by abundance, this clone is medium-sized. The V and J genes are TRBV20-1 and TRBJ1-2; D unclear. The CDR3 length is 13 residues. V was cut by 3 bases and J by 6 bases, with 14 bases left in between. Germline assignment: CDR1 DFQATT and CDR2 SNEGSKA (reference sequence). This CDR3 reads CSASLEEVNGYTF. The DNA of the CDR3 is TGCAGTGCTAGTTTGGAGGAAGTTAATGGCTACACCTTC.

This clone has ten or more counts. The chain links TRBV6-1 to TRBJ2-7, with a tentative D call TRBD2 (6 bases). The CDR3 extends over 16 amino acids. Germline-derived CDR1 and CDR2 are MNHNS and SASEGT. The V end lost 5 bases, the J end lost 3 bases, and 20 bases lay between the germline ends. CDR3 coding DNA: TGTGCCAGCAGTCCATTCACGGGACTGTTCTTCTACGAGCAGTACTTC. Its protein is CASSPFTGLFFYEQYF.

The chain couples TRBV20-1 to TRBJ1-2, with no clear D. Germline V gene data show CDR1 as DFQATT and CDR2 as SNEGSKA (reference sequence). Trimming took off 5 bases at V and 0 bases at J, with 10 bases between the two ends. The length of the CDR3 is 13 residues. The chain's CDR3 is CSAGRTANYGYTF. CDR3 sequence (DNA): TGCAGTGCTGGTAGGACTGCTAACTATGGCTACACCTTC.

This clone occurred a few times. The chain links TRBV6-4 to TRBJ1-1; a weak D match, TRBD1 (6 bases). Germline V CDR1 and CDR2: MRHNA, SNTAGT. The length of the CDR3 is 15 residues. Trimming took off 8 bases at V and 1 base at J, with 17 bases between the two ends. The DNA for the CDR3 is TGTGCCAGCGTAAAACCCCGGGGGCCGAACACTGAAGCTTTCTTT. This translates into CASVKPRGPNTEAFF.

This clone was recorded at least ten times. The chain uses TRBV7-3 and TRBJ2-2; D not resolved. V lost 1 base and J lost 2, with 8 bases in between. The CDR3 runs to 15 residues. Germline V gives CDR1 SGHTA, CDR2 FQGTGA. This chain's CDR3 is CASSLNGLNTGELFF. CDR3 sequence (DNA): TGTGCCAGCAGCTTAAACGGGCTCAACACCGGGGAGCTGTTTTTT. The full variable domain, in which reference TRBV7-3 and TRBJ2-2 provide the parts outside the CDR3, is GAGVSQTPSNKVTEKGKYVELRCDPISGHTALYWYRQSLGQGPEFLIYFQGTGAADDSGLPNDRFFAVRPEGSVSTLKIQRTERGDSAVYLCASSLNGLNTGELFFGEGSRLTVL.

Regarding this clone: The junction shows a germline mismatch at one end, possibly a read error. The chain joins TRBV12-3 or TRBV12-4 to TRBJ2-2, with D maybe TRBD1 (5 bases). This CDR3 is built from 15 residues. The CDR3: CASTNRQGSTGELFF. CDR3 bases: TGTGCCAGCACAAATCGGCAGGGAAGTACCGGTGAGCTGTTTTTT.

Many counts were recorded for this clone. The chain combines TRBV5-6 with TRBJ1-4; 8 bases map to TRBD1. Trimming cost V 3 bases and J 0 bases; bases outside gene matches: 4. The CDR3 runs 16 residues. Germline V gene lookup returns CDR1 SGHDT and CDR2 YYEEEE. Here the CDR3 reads CASSWTGTATNEKLFF. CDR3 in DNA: TGTGCCAGCAGCTGGACAGGGACGGCAACTAATGAAAAACTGTTTTTT.

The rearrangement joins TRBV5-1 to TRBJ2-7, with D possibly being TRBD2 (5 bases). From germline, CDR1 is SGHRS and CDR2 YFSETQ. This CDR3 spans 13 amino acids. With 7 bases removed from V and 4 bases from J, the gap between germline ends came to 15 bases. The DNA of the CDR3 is TGCGCCAGCCGGAGCGGACCGTCTTACGAGCAGTACTTC. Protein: CASRSGPSYEQYF.

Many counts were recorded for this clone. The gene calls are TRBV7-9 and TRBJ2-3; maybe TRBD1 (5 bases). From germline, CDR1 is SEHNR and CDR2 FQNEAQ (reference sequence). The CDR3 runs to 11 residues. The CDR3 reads CVSQGTDTQYF. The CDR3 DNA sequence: TGTGTCTCTCAGGGAACAGATACGCAGTATTTT.

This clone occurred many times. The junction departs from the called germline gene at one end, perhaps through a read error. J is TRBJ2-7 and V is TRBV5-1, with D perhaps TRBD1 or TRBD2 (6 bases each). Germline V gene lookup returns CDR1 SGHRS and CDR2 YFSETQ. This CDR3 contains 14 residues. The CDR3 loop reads CASRLEGGPYEQYF. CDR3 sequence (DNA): TGCGCCAGCAGATTGGAGGGGGGCCCCTACGAGCAGTACTTC.